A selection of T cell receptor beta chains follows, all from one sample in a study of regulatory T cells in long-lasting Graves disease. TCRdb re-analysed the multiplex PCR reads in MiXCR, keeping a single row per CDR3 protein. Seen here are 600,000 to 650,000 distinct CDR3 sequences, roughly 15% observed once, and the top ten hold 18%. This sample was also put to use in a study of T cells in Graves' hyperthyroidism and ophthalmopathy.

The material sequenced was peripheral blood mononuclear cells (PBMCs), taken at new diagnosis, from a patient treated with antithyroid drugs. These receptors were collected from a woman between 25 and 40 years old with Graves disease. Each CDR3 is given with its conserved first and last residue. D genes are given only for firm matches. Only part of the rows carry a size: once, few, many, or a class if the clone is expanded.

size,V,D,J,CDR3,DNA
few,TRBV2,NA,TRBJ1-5,CASTSLAYQLQHF,TGTGCCAGCACGTCGTTGGCTTATCAGCTCCAGCATTTT
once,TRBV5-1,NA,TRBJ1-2,CASSRTAPGADGYTF,TGCGCCAGCAGCCGAACGGCCCCGGGGGCGGATGGCTACACCTTC
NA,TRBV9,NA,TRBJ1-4,CASSAGGATNEKLFF,TGTGCCAGCAGCGCCGGGGGGGCAACTAATGAAAAACTGTTTTTT
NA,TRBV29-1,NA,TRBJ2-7,CSVSAGLTTEQYF,TGCAGCGTTTCGGCGGGGCTCACTACTGAGCAGTACTTC
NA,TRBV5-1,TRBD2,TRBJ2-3,CASYLRSGITDTQYF,TGCGCCAGCTATCTCCGGAGCGGGATCACAGATACGCAGTATTTT
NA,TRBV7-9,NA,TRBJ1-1,CASSLPSPAEAFF,TGTGCCAGCAGCTTACCGTCCCCAGCTGAAGCTTTCTTT
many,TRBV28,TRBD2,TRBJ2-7,CASSKGTSGSSEQYF,TGTGCCAGCAGTAAGGGGACTAGCGGGAGCAGCGAGCAGTACTTC
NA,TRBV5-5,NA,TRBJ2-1,CASSPTVRDNEQFF,TGTGCCAGCAGTCCAACGGTCAGAGACAATGAGCAGTTCTTC
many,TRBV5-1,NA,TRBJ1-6,CASSLETGRESPLHF,TGCGCCAGCAGCTTGGAAACAGGGCGCGAGTCACCCCTCCACTTT
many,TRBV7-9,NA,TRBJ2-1,CATRQVVEQFF,TGTGCCACGCGGCAAGTTGTTGAGCAGTTCTTC
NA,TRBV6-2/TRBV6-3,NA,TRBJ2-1,CASSPPQGLGSYNEQFF,TGTGCCAGCAGTCCCCCGCAGGGGTTAGGGTCCTACAATGAGCAGTTCTTC
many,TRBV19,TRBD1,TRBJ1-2,CATGGVQGIRSYGYTF,TGTGCCACTGGAGGGGTACAGGGGATCAGGAGCTATGGCTACACCTTC
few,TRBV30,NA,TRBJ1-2,CAWSVFRALDGYTF,TGTGCCTGGAGTGTATTCCGGGCTTTGGATGGCTACACCTTC
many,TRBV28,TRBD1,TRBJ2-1,CASSLSVPNQDRDRYEQFF,TGTGCCAGCAGTTTATCCGTCCCCAACCAAGACAGGGATCGGTATGAGCAGTTCTTC
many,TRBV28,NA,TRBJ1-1,CASSYGALGDTEAFF,TGTGCCAGCAGTTACGGGGCCCTGGGGGACACTGAAGCTTTCTTT
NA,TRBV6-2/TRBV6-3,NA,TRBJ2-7,CASRGAAYEQYF,TGTGCCAGCCGGGGGGCGGCCTACGAGCAGTACTTC
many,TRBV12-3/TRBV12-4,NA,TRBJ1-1,CASSRGYTEAFF,TGTGCCAGCAGTCGGGGTTACACTGAAGCTTTCTTT
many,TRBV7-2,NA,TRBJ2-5,CASSWPGQETQYF,TGTGCCAGCAGCTGGCCGGGCCAAGAGACCCAGTACTTC
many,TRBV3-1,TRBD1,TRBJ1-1,CASSPRDRGLLNTEAFF,TGTGCCAGCAGCCCTAGGGACAGGGGGCTACTGAACACTGAAGCTTTCTTT
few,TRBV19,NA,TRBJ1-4,CASKPPGEKLFF,TGTGCCAGCAAACCTCCGGGTGAAAAACTGTTTTTT
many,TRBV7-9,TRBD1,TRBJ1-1,CASSRGQGGTEAFF,TGTGCCAGCAGCCGCGGACAGGGGGGCACTGAAGCTTTCTTT
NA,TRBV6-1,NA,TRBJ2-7,CATQAGIYEQYF,TGTGCGACCCAGGCAGGGATCTACGAGCAGTACTTC
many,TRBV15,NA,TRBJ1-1,CATSEPGFSATEAFF,TGTGCCACCAGTGAGCCAGGTTTTTCAGCTACTGAAGCTTTCTTT
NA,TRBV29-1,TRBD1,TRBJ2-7,CSVDDRGYEQYF,TGCAGCGTTGATGACAGGGGCTACGAGCAGTACTTC
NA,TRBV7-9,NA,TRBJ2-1,CASSLFVERFF,TGTGCCAGCAGCTTATTCGTAGAGCGGTTCTTC
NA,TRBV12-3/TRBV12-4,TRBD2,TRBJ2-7,CASSFFTESGSSQYF,TGTGCCAGCAGTTTTTTTACTGAAAGCGGGAGTTCGCAGTACTTC
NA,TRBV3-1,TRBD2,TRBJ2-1,CASSQLDSGIHNEQFF,TGTGCCAGCAGCCAACTCGATAGCGGGATCCACAATGAGCAGTTCTTC
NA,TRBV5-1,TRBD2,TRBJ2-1,CASSSSAGGPLSNEQFF,TGCGCCAGCAGCTCATCTGCGGGAGGGCCTTTGAGCAATGAGCAGTTCTTC
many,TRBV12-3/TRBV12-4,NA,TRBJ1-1,CASSFPGTEAFF,TGTGCCAGCAGTTTCCCTGGCACTGAAGCTTTCTTT
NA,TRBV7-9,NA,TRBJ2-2,CASRSDYYVNTGELFF,TGTGCCAGCAGGTCAGACTATTACGTTAACACCGGGGAGCTGTTTTTT
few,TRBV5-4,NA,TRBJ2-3,CASSPKPDTDTQYF,TGTGCCAGCAGCCCTAAGCCGGACACAGATACGCAGTATTTT
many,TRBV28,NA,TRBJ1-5,CASSKGIPNQPQHF,TGTGCCAGCAGTAAGGGGATCCCCAATCAGCCCCAGCATTTT
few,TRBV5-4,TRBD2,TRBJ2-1,CASIGTSDLNEQFF,TGTGCCAGCATAGGGACTAGTGATCTCAATGAGCAGTTCTTC
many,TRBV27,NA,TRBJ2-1,CASSSSSVGYNEQFF,TGTGCCAGCAGTTCCTCTAGCGTGGGCTACAATGAGCAGTTCTTC
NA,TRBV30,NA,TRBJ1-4,CAWSTTGSNEKLFF,TGTGCCTGGAGTACAACAGGGTCTAATGAAAAACTGTTTTTT
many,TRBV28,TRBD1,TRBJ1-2,CATLGQARRAYGYTF,TGTGCCACACTCGGACAGGCCAGGCGAGCCTATGGCTACACCTTC
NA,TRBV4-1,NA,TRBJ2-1,CASSRGVYNEQFF,TGCGCCAGCAGCCGGGGCGTGTACAATGAGCAGTTCTTC
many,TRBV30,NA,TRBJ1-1,CAWSRGGLTSFF,TGTGCCTGGAGTAGGGGAGGGTTGACATCTTTCTTT
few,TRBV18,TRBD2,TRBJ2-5,CASSPPKLAGAETQYF,TGTGCCAGCTCACCACCCAAACTAGCGGGAGCTGAGACCCAGTACTTC
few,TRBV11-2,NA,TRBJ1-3,CASSLEGVNTIYF,TGTGCCAGCAGCTTAGAGGGTGTAAACACCATATATTTT
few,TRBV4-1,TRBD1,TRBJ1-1,CASSQGDRDNTEAFF,TGCGCCAGCAGCCAGGGGGACAGGGACAACACTGAAGCTTTCTTT
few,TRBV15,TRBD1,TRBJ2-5,CATARGRETQYF,TGTGCCACTGCGAGGGGGCGAGAGACCCAGTACTTC
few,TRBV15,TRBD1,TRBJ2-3,CATSRDRFFGDRRTDTQYF,TGTGCCACCAGCAGAGATCGTTTTTTCGGGGACAGGAGGACAGATACGCAGTATTTT
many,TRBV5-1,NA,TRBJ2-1,CASSAQQGGYNEQFF,TGCGCCAGCAGCGCACAACAGGGAGGCTACAATGAGCAGTTCTTC
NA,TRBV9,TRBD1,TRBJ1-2,CASSERTGWYGYTF,TGTGCCAGCAGCGAACGGACAGGGTGGTATGGCTACACCTTC
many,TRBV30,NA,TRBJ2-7,CAWSVRYEQYF,TGTGCCTGGAGTGTACGCTACGAGCAGTACTTC
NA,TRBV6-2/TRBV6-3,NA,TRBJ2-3,CASSYWGVSRTDTQYF,TGTGCCAGCAGTTACTGGGGGGTTTCGAGGACAGATACGCAGTATTTT
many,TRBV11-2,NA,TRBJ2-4,CASSLWSRGTQNIQYF,TGTGCCAGCAGCTTATGGTCGCGTGGGACACAGAACATTCAGTACTTC
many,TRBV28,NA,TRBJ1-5,CASSLIGQAINQPQHF,TGTGCCAGCAGTTTAATAGGTCAGGCCATCAATCAGCCCCAGCATTTT
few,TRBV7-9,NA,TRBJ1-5,CASSLTGGVSNQPQHF,TGTGCCAGCAGCCTGACGGGGGGGGTTAGCAATCAGCCCCAGCATTTT
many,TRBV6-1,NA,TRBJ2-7,CASSPHPTDSTYEQYF,TGTGCCAGCAGCCCGCACCCGACAGATTCGACCTACGAGCAGTACTTC
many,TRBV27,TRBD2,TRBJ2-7,CAVKGLAGGAREQYF,TGTGCCGTCAAGGGACTAGCGGGAGGGGCGCGCGAGCAGTACTTC
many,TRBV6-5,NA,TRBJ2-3,CASSYSSTGVEGDTQYF,TGTGCCAGCAGTTACTCGAGCACGGGAGTGGAGGGAGATACGCAGTATTTT
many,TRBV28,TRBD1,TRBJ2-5,CASTGGQGGYF,TGTGCCAGCACCGGAGGACAGGGGGGTTACTTC
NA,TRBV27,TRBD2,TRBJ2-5,CASSETSGKTQYF,TGTGCCAGCAGTGAGACTAGCGGGAAGACCCAGTACTTC
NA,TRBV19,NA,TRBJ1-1,CASSIPHDTSNTEAFF,TGTGCCAGTAGTATACCGCATGACACATCGAACACTGAAGCTTTCTTT
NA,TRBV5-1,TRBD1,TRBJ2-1,CASRTGLHPVGFF,TGCGCCAGCAGGACAGGGTTGCACCCGGTGGGGTTCTTC